A selection of T cell receptor beta chains follows, all from one sample in a study of technical replicates of blood from four donors. This table comes from immunoSEQ multiplex PCR, and its TCRdb copy is limited to in-frame clones, with some not included. This table holds under 90,000 clones, around 97% found once. The sequenced material came from T cells isolated from PBMCs. Source of these receptors: a human donor in good health. Both conserved end residues are part of each CDR3. The D gene is left open where the match is weak. Part of the rows lack a size; the others show once, few, many or a class for expanded clones.

d_gene	v_gene	j_gene	abundance	CDR3nt	CDR3aa
NA	TRBV11-2	TRBJ2-7	NA	TGTGCCAGCAGCATTAGTAAGCTGGGGCTGAAGTACTTC	CASSISKLGLKYF
NA	TRBV11-3	TRBJ1-5	NA	TGTGCCAGCAGCTTAGGCACGGGAGTTAGCAATCAGCCCCAGCATTTT	CASSLGTGVSNQPQHF
NA	TRBV4-1	TRBJ2-7	NA	TGCGCCAGCAGCCAAGATCGCGGATACTACGAGCAGTACTTC	CASSQDRGYYEQYF
TRBD1	TRBV27	TRBJ1-2	NA	TGTGCCAGCAGTTTATCGCAACAGGGGAATGGCTACACCTTC	CASSLSQQGNGYTF
NA	TRBV10-2	TRBJ2-7	NA	TGCGCCAGCACGGACCCGGGGAGCTCCTACGAGCAGTACTTC	CASTDPGSSYEQYF
TRBD1	TRBV5-1	TRBJ2-1	NA	TGCGCCAGCAGCTTGGGGACAGGGCCTTACAATGAGCAGTTCTTC	CASSLGTGPYNEQFF
TRBD2	TRBV14	TRBJ2-3	NA	TGTGCCAGCAGCTTGTCCGGGACTAGCGGGAGCACAGATACGCAGTATTTT	CASSLSGTSGSTDTQYF
TRBD2	TRBV28	TRBJ2-7	NA	TGTGCCAGCAGTACCGGGACTAGGCTACTGTTGTACTTC	CASSTGTRLLLYF
NA	TRBV7-9	TRBJ2-1	NA	TGTGCCAGCAGCAAAACACAGGAGTGGTACAATGAGCAGTTCTTC	CASSKTQEWYNEQFF
NA	TRBV7-9	TRBJ2-1	NA	TGTGCCAGCAGCTTAGGGCAGGGACTCTACAATGAGCAGTTCTTC	CASSLGQGLYNEQFF
NA	TRBV14	TRBJ2-7	NA	TGTGCCAGCAGCCGAGTGGGTTCGTGGAGCGGGACAGGATCCTACGAGCAGTACTTC	CASSRVGSWSGTGSYEQYF
TRBD1	TRBV29-1	TRBJ2-6	NA	TGCAGCGTTGAAGAAGACAGGGGGGGCGCTGGGGCCAACGTCCTGACTTTC	CSVEEDRGGAGANVLTF
NA	TRBV11-2	TRBJ2-3	NA	TGTGCCAGCAGCTTAGAACTAGCAATACATACGCAGTATTTT	CASSLELAIHTQYF
TRBD1	TRBV19	TRBJ2-7	NA	TGTGCCAGTTCCCCGTTTCGGGACAGGGAAGCCCCATCCTACGAGCAGTACTTC	CASSPFRDREAPSYEQYF
TRBD1	TRBV2	TRBJ1-5	NA	TGTGCCAGCAGTGATAGGGACAGGGTATTCCCCACTAACGAACAGCCCCAGCATTTT	CASSDRDRVFPTNEQPQHF
NA	TRBV19	TRBJ1-2	NA	TGTGCCAGTAGTATAGATCCGTACTATGGCTACACCTTC	CASSIDPYYGYTF
NA	TRBV19	TRBJ1-3	once	TGTGCCAGTAGTATATACAGCCGGGGGGTGTCATCGGATTTT	CASSIYSRGVSSDF
NA	TRBV6-4	TRBJ2-6	NA	TGTGCCAGCAGGCTCAGGGCGGGGGCCAACGTCCTGACTTTC	CASRLRAGANVLTF
NA	TRBV14	TRBJ1-2	NA	TGTGCCAGCAGCCCCCCGGGAGGAGCTAACTATGGCTACACCTTC	CASSPPGGANYGYTF
NA	TRBV27	TRBJ1-5	NA	TGTGCCAGCAGCCGGTCTTACAATCAGCCCCAGCATTTT	CASSRSYNQPQHF
NA	TRBV6-1	TRBJ2-7	NA	TGTGCCAGCAGTGCTGGGAGACAGCAGTACTTC	CASSAGRQQYF
TRBD1	TRBV2	TRBJ2-7	NA	TGTGCCAGCAGTGCTACTGGGACAGCTGCCGAGCAGTACTTC	CASSATGTAAEQYF
TRBD2	TRBV7-9	TRBJ2-3	NA	TGTGCCAGCAGCATTAGCGGGACTAGAGCAAATACGCAGTATTTT	CASSISGTRANTQYF
TRBD1	TRBV19	TRBJ1-1	NA	TGTGCCAGTAGTCTCAGGGGGCTGAGTGAAGCTTTCTTT	CASSLRGLSEAFF
TRBD2	TRBV7-6	TRBJ2-1	NA	TGTGCCAGCAGCTTAGGGACTAGCGGGAGCCCCCGCGGGAATGAGCAGTTCTTC	CASSLGTSGSPRGNEQFF
NA	TRBV10-1	TRBJ1-1	NA	TGCGCCAGCAGTGAGAAAGTCGACAGCAACACTGAAGCTTTCTTT	CASSEKVDSNTEAFF
TRBD1	TRBV4-1	TRBJ1-3	NA	TGCGCCAGCAGCCAAGAGGGGTCGGGGACAGGGGGCGGTGGAAACACCATATATTTT	CASSQEGSGTGGGGNTIYF
TRBD2	TRBV13	TRBJ2-7	NA	TGTGCCAGCAGCGGGCTGGGGACTAATTACGAGCAGTACTTC	CASSGLGTNYEQYF
TRBD2	TRBV5-8	TRBJ2-2	NA	TGTGCCAGCAGCTTGATACTAGCGGGAGGTTTGGCCGGGGAGCTGTTTTTT	CASSLILAGGLAGELFF
TRBD1	TRBV5-1	TRBJ2-7	NA	TGCGCCAGCAGCTTGGCCGGGACAGGTTACTACGAGCAGTACTTC	CASSLAGTGYYEQYF
TRBD2	TRBV19	TRBJ2-1	NA	TGTGCCAGTAGTATCTCTAGCGGCCGGAATGAGCAGTTCTTC	CASSISSGRNEQFF
NA	TRBV5-1	TRBJ1-4	NA	TGCGCCAGCAGCTTGGAGCGGACGAATGAAAAACTGTTTTTT	CASSLERTNEKLFF
TRBD2	TRBV6-5	TRBJ2-1	NA	TGTGCCAGCAGGAGCGGGAGGGAGCAGTTCTTC	CASRSGREQFF
TRBD1	TRBV27	TRBJ1-1	NA	TGTGCCAGCAGTTGGGACAGGAACACTGAAGCTTTCTTT	CASSWDRNTEAFF
TRBD2	TRBV7-7	TRBJ2-3	NA	TGTGCCAGCAGCTTAGGGACTAGCGGTCGCACAGATACGCAGTATTTT	CASSLGTSGRTDTQYF
NA	TRBV19	TRBJ1-2	NA	TGTGCCAGTAGTATTGGGCACAATGGCTACACCTTC	CASSIGHNGYTF
TRBD1	TRBV7-9	TRBJ1-4	NA	TGTGCCAGCAGCTCACAACGAGGGGGCAATGAAAAACTGTTTTTT	CASSSQRGGNEKLFF
NA	TRBV15	TRBJ2-5	once	TGTGCCACCAGCAGAGATTCAGGCGTGGAGACCCAGTACTTC	CATSRDSGVETQYF
NA	TRBV7-9	TRBJ1-1	NA	TGTGCCAGCAGCCAACGGGCGGGAGCCGGGACTGAAGCTTTCTTT	CASSQRAGAGTEAFF
NA	TRBV28	TRBJ1-2	NA	TGTGCCAGCAGCACCCTCGGCACTAGCCGGTATGGCTACACCTTC	CASSTLGTSRYGYTF
NA	TRBV11-2	TRBJ1-1	NA	TGTGCCAGCAGGAAATCCCGTCGGGGAACTGAAGCTTTCTTT	CASRKSRRGTEAFF
TRBD2	TRBV7-6	TRBJ2-5	NA	TGTGCCAGCAGCGCCGGGACTAGCGGGGGGTACATCCAAGAGACCCAGTACTTC	CASSAGTSGGYIQETQYF
NA	TRBV27	TRBJ2-2	NA	TGTGCCAGCAGTTCTCTGACAGGGAACACCGGGGAGCTGTTTTTT	CASSSLTGNTGELFF
NA	TRBV13	TRBJ2-5	NA	TGTGCCAGCAGCTTACAGGGTCCCCAAGAGACCCAGTACTTC	CASSLQGPQETQYF
TRBD2	TRBV6-4	TRBJ2-1	NA	TGTGCCAGCAGTGACTCTCTCCGGACTAGCGGTTCTACCTACAATGAGCAGTTCTTC	CASSDSLRTSGSTYNEQFF
NA	TRBV5-1	TRBJ2-1	NA	TGCGCCAGCACGCCGGGGGGCCAGGCCTACAATGAGCAGTTCTTC	CASTPGGQAYNEQFF
NA	TRBV6-1	TRBJ2-7	NA	TGTGCCCTAAGGCAGGCCTACGAGCAGTACTTC	CALRQAYEQYF
TRBD1	TRBV7-9	TRBJ1-1	NA	TGTGCCAGCACCCAGGGGGGAGACACTGAAGCTTTCTTT	CASTQGGDTEAFF
TRBD1	TRBV11-2	TRBJ2-7	NA	TGTGCCAGCAGCTCGAAGGATATGTTCGAGGACAGGGGCTACGAGCAGTACTTC	CASSSKDMFEDRGYEQYF
NA	TRBV5-1	TRBJ2-2	NA	TGCGCCAGCAGCTTGCTGGGGCGCACGAACACCGGGGAGCTGTTTTTT	CASSLLGRTNTGELFF
TRBD2	TRBV9	TRBJ2-7	NA	TGTGCCAGCAGCGAAGGACTAGCGGGGGCCTACGAGCAGTACTTC	CASSEGLAGAYEQYF
NA	TRBV7-2	TRBJ1-2	NA	TGTGCCAGCAGCTTAGAAAGCGGCGCCCATGGCTACACCTTC	CASSLESGAHGYTF
NA	TRBV6-5	TRBJ2-2	NA	TGTGCCAGCAGTTACTCAGGGGCCTCGAACACCGGGGAGCTGTTTTTT	CASSYSGASNTGELFF